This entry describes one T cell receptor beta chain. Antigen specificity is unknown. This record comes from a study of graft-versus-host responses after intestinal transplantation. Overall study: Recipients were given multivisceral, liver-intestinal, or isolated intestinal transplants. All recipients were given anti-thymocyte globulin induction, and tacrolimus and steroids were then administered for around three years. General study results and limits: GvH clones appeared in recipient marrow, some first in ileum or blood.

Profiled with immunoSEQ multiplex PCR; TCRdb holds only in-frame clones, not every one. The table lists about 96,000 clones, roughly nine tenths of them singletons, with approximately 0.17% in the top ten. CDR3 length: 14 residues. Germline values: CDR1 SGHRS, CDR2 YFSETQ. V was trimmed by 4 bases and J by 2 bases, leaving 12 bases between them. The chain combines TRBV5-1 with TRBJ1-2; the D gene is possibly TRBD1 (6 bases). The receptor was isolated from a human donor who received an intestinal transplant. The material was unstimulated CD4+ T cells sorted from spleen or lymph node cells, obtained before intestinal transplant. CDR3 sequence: CASSPLGHNYGYTF. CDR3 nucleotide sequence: TGCGCCAGCAGCCCATTGGGACACAACTATGGCTACACCTTC.